This TCR beta chain appears in the sequencing data of a study of graft-versus-host responses after intestinal transplantation. CDR1 and CDR2 from the germline V gene are SNHLY and FYNNEI. The CDR3 is made up of 16 amino acids. Trimming removed 7 bases from V and 8 bases from J; junction bases left unmatched: 12. Sequenced by immunoSEQ multiplex PCR; TCRdb stores in-frame clones only, minus some. The sample records about 71,000 clones, 90% being singletons. In the case of this clone: The antigen remains unidentified.

This receptor was identified in a human donor who received an intestinal transplant. The material sequenced was unstimulated CD8+ T cells sorted from spleen or lymph node cells, taken before intestinal transplant. The chain is built from TRBV2 and TRBJ2-1; 12 bases line up with TRBD1. This CDR3 is CASTVIWDRGLDEQFF. The DNA for the CDR3 is TGTGCCAGCACCGTTATTTGGGACAGGGGGCTGGATGAGCAGTTCTTC.